This T cell receptor beta chain was captured by sequencing in a study of T cells after yellow fever vaccination. Regarding the study as a whole: Post-booster samples contained most primary-vaccination clones (approximately 97% CD4, approximately 88% CD8). The presence of abundant clonotypes contaminating from the bulk population was possible in FACS-sorted repertoires. A weaker but faster secondary response was observed, peaking on day 5 versus 15.

Researchers made TCR cDNA using 5'RACE template switching, and this step added a universal primer site and UMIs. One entry per CDR3 protein, called by TCRdb with MiXCR from the 5' RACE reads. The table records hundreds of thousands of distinct CDR3 sequences, roughly 8.7% of them present only once. The J segment lost 7 bases and the V segment lost 6 bases, leaving 7 bases of the junction unmatched. In germline, CDR1 is MDHEN, CDR2 SYDVKM. This CDR3 has 15 amino acids. In regard to this clonotype: Its antigen is currently unknown.

The sample in question was PBMCs, obtained on the day of the first yellow fever vaccination. The sequence came from a man aged 18-30 years who received the YFV17D yellow fever vaccine. The rearrangement joins TRBV28 to TRBJ1-6; TRBD1 matches 9 bases. CDR3 residues: CASSPGTGINSPLHF. Written as DNA, the CDR3 is TGTGCCAGCAGCCCCGGGACAGGGATCAATTCACCCCTCCACTTT.